Listed below are T cell receptor beta chains from one sample, sequenced in a study of blood T cell repertoires in COVID-19. Sequenced by immunoSEQ multiplex PCR; TCRdb stores in-frame clones only, minus some. The data show about 280,000 clones, 85% seen once. Sequenced: peripheral blood. The origin of the receptors is a human donor in a cohort sampled during active COVID-19. The CDR3 runs from the conserved cysteine through the conserved F or W. The order of the fields is clone size, V gene, D gene, J gene, CDR3 DNA, CDR3 protein. The D gene is left open where the match is weak. Size is omitted from some rows. Given values are once, few, many or a class for expanded clones.

size: -; V: TRBV27; D: TRBD2; J: TRBJ2-5; DNA: TGTGCCACCCGTCAATGGGGAGGGTACCAAGAGACCCAGTACTTC; CDR3: CATRQWGGYQETQYF
size: -; V: TRBV6-1; D: -; J: TRBJ2-7; DNA: TGTGCCAGCAGTGAATGGGCTAGACAGAGCTACGAGCAGTACTTC; CDR3: CASSEWARQSYEQYF
size: -; V: TRBV9; D: -; J: TRBJ2-7; DNA: TGTGCCAGCAGCGTAGTAGTGCGGTACCCCTACGAGCAGTACTTC; CDR3: CASSVVVRYPYEQYF
size: -; V: TRBV7-8; D: -; J: TRBJ2-5; DNA: TGTGCCAGTTCGTTCCCCCAAGAGACCCAGTACTTC; CDR3: CASSFPQETQYF
size: -; V: TRBV6-2/TRBV6-3; D: -; J: TRBJ2-3; DNA: TGTGCCAGCAGTCTCGGCAGGGCCACAGATACGCAGTATTTT; CDR3: CASSLGRATDTQYF
size: -; V: TRBV19; D: TRBD2; J: TRBJ2-1; DNA: TGTGCCAGCAGGGGTACTAGCGGGGCCAGCTCCTACAATGAGCAGTTCTTC; CDR3: CASRGTSGASSYNEQFF
size: -; V: TRBV7-2; D: -; J: TRBJ1-5; DNA: TGTGCCAGCAGCTTAGCCGGAGGACGGTATAGCAATCAGCCCCAGCATTTT; CDR3: CASSLAGGRYSNQPQHF
size: -; V: TRBV7-2; D: -; J: TRBJ1-1; DNA: TGTGCCAGCAGCTTAGCCCCCAAGGGGCCTAACTTTAGGGGAGCTTTCTTT; CDR3: CASSLAPKGPNFRGAFF
size: -; V: TRBV18; D: -; J: TRBJ1-4; DNA: TGTGCCAGCTCACCAATTAAAACTTCTACTAATGAAAAACTGTTTTTT; CDR3: CASSPIKTSTNEKLFF
size: -; V: TRBV28; D: TRBD1; J: TRBJ1-5; DNA: TGTGCCAGCAGGCCCGGGACAGGCGGAAGCGGAGTCCAGCATTTT; CDR3: CASRPGTGGSGVQHF
size: many; V: TRBV7-2; D: TRBD1; J: TRBJ1-5; DNA: TGTGCCAGCAGCCTTCAAGGACAGGGATTACAGCCCCAGCATTTT; CDR3: CASSLQGQGLQPQHF
size: -; V: TRBV25-1; D: TRBD2; J: TRBJ2-7; DNA: TGTGCCAGCAGTGGTAGGACTAGCGAGAGCTCCTACGAGCAGTACTTC; CDR3: CASSGRTSESSYEQYF
size: -; V: TRBV15; D: TRBD1; J: TRBJ2-3; DNA: TGTGCCACCAGCAGAGATCGAGGGACAGGGATAGGCACAGATACGCAGTATTTT; CDR3: CATSRDRGTGIGTDTQYF
size: -; V: TRBV7-3; D: -; J: TRBJ2-3; DNA: TGTGCCAGCAGCGCCAGGGAGGATACAGATACGCAGTATTTT; CDR3: CASSAREDTDTQYF
size: -; V: TRBV2; D: -; J: TRBJ2-7; DNA: TGTGCCAGCCACGACTCCCAGCTCGTCTCCTACGAGCAGTACTTC; CDR3: CASHDSQLVSYEQYF
size: -; V: TRBV11-2; D: TRBD2; J: TRBJ2-7; DNA: TGTGCCAGCAGCTTTAGCGGGAGCGGACCCTACGAGCAGTACTTC; CDR3: CASSFSGSGPYEQYF
size: -; V: TRBV11-3; D: -; J: TRBJ2-1; DNA: TGTGCCAGCAGCTTGGCGGATTACAATGAGCAGTTCTTC; CDR3: CASSLADYNEQFF
size: -; V: TRBV7-9; D: -; J: TRBJ2-3; DNA: TGTGCCAGCAGCCCCGGAGAGGCGGGCACAGATACGCAGTATTTT; CDR3: CASSPGEAGTDTQYF
size: -; V: TRBV5-4; D: -; J: TRBJ2-1; DNA: TGTGCCAGCAGCCTCCGGACAGTGAACAATGAGCAGTTCTTC; CDR3: CASSLRTVNNEQFF
size: once; V: TRBV25-1; D: TRBD1; J: TRBJ2-2; DNA: TGTGCCAGCAGGGCCGGGACAGGGGACACGGGGGAGCTGTTTTTT; CDR3: CASRAGTGDTGELFF
size: few; V: TRBV9; D: TRBD2; J: TRBJ2-5; DNA: TGTGCCAGCAGCGTAGCCAGTGCTATGACTAGCGGGAGGGAAGAGACCCAGTACTTC; CDR3: CASSVASAMTSGREETQYF
size: -; V: TRBV24-1; D: TRBD1; J: TRBJ2-5; DNA: TGTGCCACCAGTGATTTTACGAGGACAGGATCTCAGGAGACCCAGTACTTC; CDR3: CATSDFTRTGSQETQYF
size: -; V: TRBV28; D: -; J: TRBJ1-1; DNA: TGTGCCAGCAGTTTAGGGTCTTTCGGGACAGAAGCTTTCTTT; CDR3: CASSLGSFGTEAFF
size: -; V: TRBV5-1; D: TRBD1; J: TRBJ2-6; DNA: TGCGCCAGCAGCTTGGAAGGGACAGGGGGCGTCCTGACTTTC; CDR3: CASSLEGTGGVLTF
size: -; V: TRBV5-1; D: TRBD2; J: TRBJ2-4; DNA: TGCGCCAGCAGCTTACTAGCGGGAGTGGGCAAAAACATTCAGTACTTC; CDR3: CASSLLAGVGKNIQYF
size: -; V: TRBV6-5; D: -; J: TRBJ2-5; DNA: TGTGCCAGCACTCCGACAGGAAGAAAAGAGACCCAGTACTTC; CDR3: CASTPTGRKETQYF
size: -; V: TRBV11-2; D: -; J: TRBJ2-3; DNA: TGTGCCAGCAGCTTAGTACAGGGTGCGGATACGCAGTATTTT; CDR3: CASSLVQGADTQYF
size: few; V: TRBV24-1; D: TRBD1; J: TRBJ2-1; DNA: TGTGCCACCAGTGATCTGTGGACAGGGGGCAATGTGGATGAGCAGTTCTTC; CDR3: CATSDLWTGGNVDEQFF
size: -; V: TRBV5-5; D: -; J: TRBJ1-1; DNA: TGTGCCAGCGGTTCTCAGGGGAAGACTGAAGCTTTCTTT; CDR3: CASGSQGKTEAFF
size: once; V: TRBV5-1; D: TRBD1; J: TRBJ2-5; DNA: TGCGCCAGCAGTAAGGGGGCGGCTACCCTTAGGGAAGAGACCCAGTACTTC; CDR3: CASSKGAATLREETQYF